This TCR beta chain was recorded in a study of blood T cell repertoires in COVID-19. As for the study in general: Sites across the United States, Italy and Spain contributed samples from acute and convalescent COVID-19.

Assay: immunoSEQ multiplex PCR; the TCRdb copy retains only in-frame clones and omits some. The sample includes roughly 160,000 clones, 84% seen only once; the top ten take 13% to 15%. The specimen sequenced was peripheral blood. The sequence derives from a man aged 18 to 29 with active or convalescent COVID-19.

The CDR3 reads CASSLWTGENTDTQYF. For the CDR3, the DNA is TGTGCCAGCAGCCTGTGGACAGGGGAGAACACAGATACGCAGTATTTT. The chain recombines TRBV3-1 (or the pseudogene TRBV3-2) with TRBJ2-3; 9 nucleotides agree with TRBD1. The CDR3 is 16 amino acids. The junction had 7 bases not matched to a gene; V was cut back by 4 bases and J by 2 bases. Germline CDR1 and CDR2: LGHDT and YNNKEL (reference sequence).